This T cell receptor beta chain was identified in a study of cytomegalovirus exposure and HLA in healthy donors (dated by TCRdb to about 2017). A note on the overall study: An earlier analysis of approximately 640 of the donors reported 250 to 300 Gb of sequence data and 117 million unique TCR beta sequences from about 179 million T cells. An early release covering 550 to 650 HLA-typed donors comprised roughly 300 gigabases of sequencing data and approximately 80 million unique TCR sequences. Of the approximately 400 genotyped donors, about 80% fell in the genetic ancestry cluster associated with self-reported Caucasian donors. The aim of the study was to test whether cataloging public T cell receptors could identify signatures of past pathogen exposure. The T cell repertoires of 550 to 850 subjects were profiled by immunosequencing and related to cytomegalovirus serostatus. A separate validation cohort of over 95 different subjects was used in addition to the roughly 700-subject first cohort. High-throughput TCR immunosequencing, statistical association of individual TCRs with disease status, and machine learning were combined to predict cytomegalovirus infection status. A later analysis re-examined previously published TCR beta repertoires from roughly 650 donors and added high-resolution HLA genotyping to investigate patterns of TCR occurrence. In the later analysis, no new phenotypic data were used to find candidate immune exposures; instead, reliance was placed on TCR beta sequences and their occurrence across donors. An earlier analysis of several hundred of the donors applied high-throughput TCR beta sequencing to assess whether each TCR beta V gene segment acted as functional or pseudogenic. Donor age, sex, ethnicity and CMV serostatus were compiled alongside the repertoire data. A later genetic analysis used genome-wide SNP genotypes for about 65% of the roughly 700 donors, treating that subset as a discovery cohort. All discovery cohort repertoires had been generated on a single sequencing platform. HLA typing included class I and class II loci at four-digit resolution. The number of donors typed differed by locus, with roughly 620-640 for A, B, C, DRB1 and DQB1, roughly 520 for DQA1, over 600 for DPA1, and some 440 for DPB1. Roughly five DR-DQ haplotypes were handled as single units for association and clustering because linkage in the cohort was strong. On average, roughly 250,000 unique TCR beta nucleotide sequences were sequenced per donor among 350 to 400 genotyped donors of the cohort, with 15% to 20% of those sequences being non-productive. Broader findings and caveats from the paper: In a later genetic analysis, fewer N-insertions in productive TCRs were reported among donors in an Asian-associated ancestry cluster than the roughly 640-donor mean. The cohort was sequenced for TCR beta chains only, and without alpha or paired-chain data the features that could be detected were limited. The presence/absence analyses assumed that sequencing depth was roughly uniform across donors, and that assumption may not be true. While some public TCRs were present in many individuals, most TCR sequences turned up only very rarely across donors. Linkage disequilibrium might explain the correlated functional status among segregating V segments, but an unknown experimental factor could not be excluded. The study listed 164 TCR beta chains as associated with cytomegalovirus. Around 16 rarely observed V segments, including chromosome 9 orphons, were excluded from the earlier analysis of about 610 of the donors because counts were too low. Some IMGT-functional V segments, including TRBV6-2 and TRBV6-3, could not be told apart with the 87-base-pair reads, so those segments were excluded. Three of the identified cytomegalovirus-associated TCR beta chains were confirmed in vitro to be specific for cytomegalovirus antigens. In a later genetic analysis, a missense DCLRE1C variant was associated with V-gene and J-gene trimming of TCR beta chains, and the association was replicated in an independent cohort. The authors suggested that the approach could potentially be generalized to other disease states and immunological phenotypes. A further reported finding was that TCR beta sequences accurately predicted the HLA-A and HLA-B alleles for most subjects in the first cohort. Compared with equally common non-associated chains, HLA-associated TCR beta chains in a later analysis were more clonally expanded and had lower generation probabilities. Because some donors lacked HLA typing at each locus, the association tests relied only on the typed subset. Assigning TCR associations to individual alleles was difficult when HLA alleles, especially DR and DQ, strongly co-occurred. At a false discovery rate of 0.05, a later analysis linked approximately 18,000 TCR beta sequences to specific HLA alleles. The only immune exposure information available for the cohort was CMV serostatus. A cluster of highly shared sequence variants was judged likely to be a technical artifact of the sequencing pipeline. In a later analysis, TCR association rates were found to vary across HLA loci, with the most associated TCRs seen for DRB1 alleles and the fewest for HLA-C alleles. An earlier analysis of approximately 600 of the donors showed that most TCR beta V segments appeared in productive rearrangements either about 87% or about 30% of the time, which broadly matched IMGT annotations. In a later analysis, most CMV-associated TCR beta chains were found to appear HLA-restricted, with HLA associations seemingly driven largely by CMV exposure. Cytomegalovirus status was reported to be diagnosed by the classifier with high specificity and sensitivity in both the original and validation cohorts. Several of the top co-occurrence clusters appeared to be linked to parvovirus B19, influenza, CMV and Epstein-Barr virus, according to a later analysis.

CDR3 length: 14 amino acids, cysteine to phenylalanine. CDR3 DNA only is kept here, 42 bases in frame from base 1. Deletion took 5 bases off V and 7 bases off J, with a span of 16 bases between the germline ends. Based on the germline V gene, the CDR1 and CDR2 sequences are SGHDT and YYEEEE. The cohort was made up of approximately 670 healthy bone marrow donors. All cohort members were sampled while nominally healthy, although unrecorded immune exposures were likely present. The donor was CMV seropositive and was included in the group of 289 seropositive cohort members. Each donor provided a peripheral blood sample, and peripheral blood mononuclear cells were used for TCR beta sequencing. The Qiagen DNeasy Blood Extraction Kit was used to extract genomic DNA from the blood cell samples. The receptor library was made with the immunoSEQ multiplex PCR assay. For the multiplex PCR, a mixture combining 60 forward primers for TCR Vbeta segments and 13 reverse primers for TCR Jbeta segments was used. A multiplex PCR assay on genomic DNA amplified the CDR3 region of rearranged TCR beta genes. The amplified TCR beta libraries were sequenced on the Illumina HiSeq System as 87-base-pair reads. Per the authors' processing: Across the 600 to 700 repertoires, a later analysis counted tens of millions of unique TCR beta chains, 9.5 million to 13 million of which were shared by at least two donors. Raw reads were error-corrected and collapsed into unique sequences by a nearest-neighbor algorithm in which closely related sequences were merged to remove PCR and sequencing errors. Alignment of CDR3 sequences to IMGT reference sequences was used to assign V, D and J gene segments. For a sequence to be retained, a match of at least six nucleotides to both a V gene segment and a J gene segment was required. A rearrangement counted as productive if the CDR3 had no stop codons and remained in frame with V and J, and every other rearrangement counted as non-productive. CDR3 was defined by IMGT convention, running from the second conserved V-encoded cysteine to the conserved J-encoded phenylalanine. Sequences without an unambiguous match to a single V gene segment were excluded from the earlier analysis of a few hundred of the donors. In an earlier analysis of 450 to 700 of the donors, V segments were called functional above 56.7% productive rearrangements and were called segregating when the between-donor standard deviation exceeded 5%. A statistical classification framework was built for diagnosing cytomegalovirus status from the catalog of TCR beta chain sequences. In a later analysis, V and J genes were assigned by comparing TCR nucleotide sequences against IMGT/GENE-DB human TR gene sequences. In a later analysis, CDR3 sequences and most-parsimonious VDJ recombination scenarios were assigned using the TCRdist pipeline. In a later analysis, each TCR beta chain was defined by its CDR3 amino acid sequence together with its V-gene family, and reads lacking a unique V-gene family were excluded. A later analysis removed over 500 highly shared, low-generation-probability nucleotide sequences to deal with suspected cross-contamination and a sequencing artifact. A later analysis calculated a clonal expansion index for each public chain from normalized within-repertoire ranks of inferred template counts. In a later analysis, generation probabilities were computed with a VDJ recombination model fitted to out-of-frame rearrangements, and the resulting probabilities were checked against IGoR. In a later analysis, TCR-TCR, TCR-HLA and TCR-CMV co-occurrence was scored with hypergeometric tests, and a repertoire-size bias correction was applied to TCR pairs. A later analysis estimated false discovery rates by permuting HLA or CMV assignments 20 times. In a later analysis, co-occurring TCRs were grouped with DBSCAN, and TCRdist sequence similarity was added when clustering was performed within HLA-allele-positive subsets. For co-occurrence clustering, repertoires with fewer than 30,000 or more than 120,000 public chains were excluded, along with five repertoires with anomalous nucleotide sharing. Imported from immuneACCESS, the table was reduced by TCRdb to in-frame sequences with V and J called. These copies leave out some clones; in studies compared against another copy, an unresolved V gene accounts for under half, and the cause of the remainder is not known. V and J calls and clone size come straight from that table; D and trimming were deduced from the DNA. The sample contains about 130,000 clones, 17% of them found a single time. Roughly 2.7% of the sample comes from the top ten.

The sample holds a few counts of this clone. Its recognized antigen is unknown. Per-nucleotide qualities are absent, and no much larger clonotype sits a single base away. The chain couples TRBV5-6 to TRBJ2-1; 6 matching bases give a weak D call of TRBD2. The source material was PBMCs. The sequence came from a female donor in good health and CMV-seropositive. The CDR3 reads as follows: CASRPGTDGNEQFF. The DNA reads as follows: TGTGCCAGCAGGCCCGGGACTGATGGGAATGAGCAGTTCTTC.